This T cell receptor (beta chain) derives from a study of blood T cell repertoires in COVID-19. Study as a whole: Researchers got acute and convalescent COVID-19 samples from the United States, Italy and Spain. Sample material is recorded as cDNA or gDNA derived from T cells, B-cell-depleted T cells, or PBMCs.

The CDR3 loop spans 16 amino acids. Looked up from germline, CDR1 is SGHVS and CDR2 is FQNEAQ. V lost 2 bases and J 0 bases, leaving 14 bases between the germline ends. How the authors handled the data: Amplification with reference gene primers provided the estimates of nucleated cell counts. Sequencing was performed with immunoSEQ multiplex PCR; in TCRdb, only in-frame clones are kept and a portion is missing. The V and J calls and clone size were taken over from that table, and D and trimming were inferred from the DNA. The repertoire holds around 86,000 clones, with 85% as singletons. Sequences were obtained from peripheral blood. The chain links TRBV7-8 to TRBJ2-7; weak D call: TRBD1 (5 bases). The sequence was collected from a man at least 80 years old with acute or convalescent COVID-19. The CDR3 spells CASSLSAGLLSYEQYF. The CDR3 nucleotides read TGTGCCAGCAGCTTATCAGCAGGGCTTCTCTCCTACGAGCAGTACTTC. Looking up the rest from reference TRBV7-8 and TRBJ2-7 gives the full variable domain: GAGVSQSPRYKVAKRGQDVALRCDPISGHVSLFWYQQALGQGPEFLTYFQNEAQLDKSGLPSDRFFAERPEGSVSTLKIQRTQQEDSAVYLCASSLSAGLLSYEQYFGPGTRLTVT.